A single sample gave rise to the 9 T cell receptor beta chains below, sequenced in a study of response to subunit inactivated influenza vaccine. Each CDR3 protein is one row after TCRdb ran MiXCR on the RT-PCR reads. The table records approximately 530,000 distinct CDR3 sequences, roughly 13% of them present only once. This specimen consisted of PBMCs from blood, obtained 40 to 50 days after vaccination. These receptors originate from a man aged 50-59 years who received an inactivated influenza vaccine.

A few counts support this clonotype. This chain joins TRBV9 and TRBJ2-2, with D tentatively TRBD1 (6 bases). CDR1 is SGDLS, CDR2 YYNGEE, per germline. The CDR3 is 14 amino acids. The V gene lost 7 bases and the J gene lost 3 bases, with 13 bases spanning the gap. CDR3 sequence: CASGRGLDTGELFF. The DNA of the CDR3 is TGTGCCAGCGGCAGGGGTCTGGACACCGGGGAGCTGTTTTTT.

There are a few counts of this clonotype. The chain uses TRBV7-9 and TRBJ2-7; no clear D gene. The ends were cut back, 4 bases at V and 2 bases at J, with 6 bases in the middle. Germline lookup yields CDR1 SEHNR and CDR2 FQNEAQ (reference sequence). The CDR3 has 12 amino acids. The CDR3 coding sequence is TGTGCCAGCAGCTGGCAGACCTACGAGCAGTACTTC. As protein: CASSWQTYEQYF.

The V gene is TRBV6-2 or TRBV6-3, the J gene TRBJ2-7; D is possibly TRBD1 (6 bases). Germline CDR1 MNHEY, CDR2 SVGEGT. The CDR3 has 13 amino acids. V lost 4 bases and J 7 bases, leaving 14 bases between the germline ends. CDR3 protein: CASSFTGFGEQYF. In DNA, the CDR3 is TGTGCCAGCAGTTTTACAGGGTTTGGAGAGCAGTACTTC.

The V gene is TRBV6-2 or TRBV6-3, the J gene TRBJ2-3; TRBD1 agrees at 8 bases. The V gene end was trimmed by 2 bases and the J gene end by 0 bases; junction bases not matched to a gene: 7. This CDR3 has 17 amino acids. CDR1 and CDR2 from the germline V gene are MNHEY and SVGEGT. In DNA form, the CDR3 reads TGTGCCAGCAGTTACCGCGGCCGGGACAGGAGCACAGATACGCAGTATTTT. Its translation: CASSYRGRDRSTDTQYF.

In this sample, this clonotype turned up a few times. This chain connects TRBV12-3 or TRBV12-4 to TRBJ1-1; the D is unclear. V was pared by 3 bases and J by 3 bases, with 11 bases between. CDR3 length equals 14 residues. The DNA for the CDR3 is TGTGCCAGCAGTTTGGGATTGGGTGACACTGAAGCTTTCTTT. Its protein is CASSLGLGDTEAFF.

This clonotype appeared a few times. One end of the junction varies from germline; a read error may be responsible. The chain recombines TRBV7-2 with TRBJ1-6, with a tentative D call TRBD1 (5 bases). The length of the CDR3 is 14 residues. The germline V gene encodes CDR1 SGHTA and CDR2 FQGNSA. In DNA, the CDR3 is TGTGCCAGCAGCTCCGCCGGAGAGAATCAGGGTCGGGCTTTT. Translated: CASSSAGENQGRAF.

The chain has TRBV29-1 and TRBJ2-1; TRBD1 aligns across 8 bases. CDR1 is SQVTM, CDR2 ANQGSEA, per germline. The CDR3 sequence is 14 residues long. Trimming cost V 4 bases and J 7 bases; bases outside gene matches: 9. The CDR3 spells CSVVHGQGENEQFF. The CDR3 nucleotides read TGCAGCGTTGTCCATGGACAGGGTGAGAATGAGCAGTTCTTC.

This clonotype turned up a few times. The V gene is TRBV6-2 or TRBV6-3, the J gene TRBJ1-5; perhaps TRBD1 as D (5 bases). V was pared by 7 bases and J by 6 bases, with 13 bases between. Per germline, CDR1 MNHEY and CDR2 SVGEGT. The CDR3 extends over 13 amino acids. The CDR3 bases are TGTGCCAGCACCAACGTCCAGGGTCAGCCCCAGCATTTT. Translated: CASTNVQGQPQHF.

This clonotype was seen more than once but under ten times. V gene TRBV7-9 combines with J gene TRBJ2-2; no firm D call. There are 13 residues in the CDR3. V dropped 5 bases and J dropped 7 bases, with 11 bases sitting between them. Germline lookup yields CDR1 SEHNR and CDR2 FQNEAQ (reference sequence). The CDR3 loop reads CASSPRAVGELFF. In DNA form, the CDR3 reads TGTGCCAGCAGCCCTAGGGCTGTCGGGGAGCTGTTTTTT.